The entry that follows covers one T cell receptor (beta chain) sequence. This record belongs to a study of Tregs in tolerant kidney transplant recipients. Unstimulated regulatory T cells (CD4+CD25+CD127-), CD4+CD25- non-regulatory cells, CD4 and CD8 cells were FACS-sorted from thawed PBMCs. J lost 9 bases, V lost 4 bases, and 14 bases had no gene match. Per germline, CDR1 SNHLY and CDR2 FYNNEI. CDR3 length: 16 residues. Assay used: immunoSEQ multiplex PCR; TCRdb lists only in-frame clones, some missing. The data contain tens of thousands of clones, about four fifths of them seen just once; the ten biggest clones take up roughly 4%.

The sample taken for sequencing was CD4+ T cells from blood. The sequence derives from a human donor in good health. V usage is TRBV2 and J usage is TRBJ2-5, with TRBD1 identical over 10 bases. This chain's CDR3 is CASSGDRGGPGVAQYF. In nucleotides, the CDR3 is TGTGCCAGCAGTGGGGACAGGGGAGGCCCGGGAGTGGCCCAGTACTTC.